The entry that follows covers one T cell receptor beta chain sequence. No antigen is known for it. An end of the junction differs from the germline gene, which may be a read error. The source of the sample is a study of cytomegalovirus exposure and HLA in healthy donors. Study-level findings and limits: Later examination showed HLA-associated TCR beta chains had greater clonal expansion than equally common others.

Germline lookup yields CDR1 SEHNR and CDR2 FQNEAQ (reference sequence). This CDR3 is 16 amino acids long. PCR involved 60 Vbeta and 13 Jbeta primers. Libraries were prepared by immunoSEQ multiplex PCR; TCRdb keeps only in-frame clonotypes and omits some of them. The table has about 160,000 clones, about 86% seen once. Sequencing input: PBMCs. The rearrangement uses TRBV7-9 and TRBJ2-7, with 8 bases lining up with TRBD2. The sequence came from a woman between 18 and 30 years old in good health and CMV-seronegative. In DNA, the CDR3 is TGTTCCAGCAGTTGGGTCGGTGCTAGCGGGCCGTTGGAGCAGTACTTC. Translation gives CSSSWVGASGPLEQYF.